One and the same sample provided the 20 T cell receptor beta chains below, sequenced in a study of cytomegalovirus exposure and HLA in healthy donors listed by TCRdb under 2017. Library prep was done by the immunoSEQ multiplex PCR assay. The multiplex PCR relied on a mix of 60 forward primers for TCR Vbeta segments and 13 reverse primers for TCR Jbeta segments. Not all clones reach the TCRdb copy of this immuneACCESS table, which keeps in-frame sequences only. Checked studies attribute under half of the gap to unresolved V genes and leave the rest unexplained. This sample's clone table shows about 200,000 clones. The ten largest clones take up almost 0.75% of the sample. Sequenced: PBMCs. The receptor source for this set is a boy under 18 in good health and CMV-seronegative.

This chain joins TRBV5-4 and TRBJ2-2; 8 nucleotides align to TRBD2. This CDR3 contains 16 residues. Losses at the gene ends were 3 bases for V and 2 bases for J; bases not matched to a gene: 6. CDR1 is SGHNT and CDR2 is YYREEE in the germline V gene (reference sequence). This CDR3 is CASSSGLAINTGELFF. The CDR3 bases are TGTGCCAGCAGCTCCGGACTAGCCATAAACACCGGGGAGCTGTTTTTT.

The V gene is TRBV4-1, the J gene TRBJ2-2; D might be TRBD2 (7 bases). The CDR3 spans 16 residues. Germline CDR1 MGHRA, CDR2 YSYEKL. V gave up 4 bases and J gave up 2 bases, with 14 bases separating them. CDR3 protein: CASSRGEGGNTGELFF. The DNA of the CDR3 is TGCGCCAGCAGCCGGGGGGAGGGGGGAAACACCGGGGAGCTGTTTTTT.

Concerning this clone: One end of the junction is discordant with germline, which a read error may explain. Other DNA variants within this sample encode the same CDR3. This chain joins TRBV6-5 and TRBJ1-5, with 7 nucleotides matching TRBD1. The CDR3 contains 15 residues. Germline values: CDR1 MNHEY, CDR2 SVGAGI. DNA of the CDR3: TGTGCCAGCAGGGAGGGACAGTCGAGCAACCAGCCCCAGCATTTT. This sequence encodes CASREGQSSNQPQHF.

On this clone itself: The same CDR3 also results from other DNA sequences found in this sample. This chain's CDR3 is CASSYSGRGSGNTIYF. CDR3 DNA: TGTGCCAGCAGTTACTCTGGCAGGGGCTCTGGAAACACCATATATTTT. The V and J genes are TRBV6-5 and TRBJ1-3; TRBD1 is a possible D gene (6 bases). Germline CDR1 MNHEY, CDR2 SVGAGI. The CDR3 contains 16 residues. With 0 bases removed from V and 0 bases from J, the gap between germline ends came to 9 bases.

The CDR3 loop reads CASSTSPGVGYTF. The CDR3 DNA sequence: TGTGCCAGTAGTACCTCCCCGGGTGTGGGCTACACCTTC. The genes are TRBV19 and TRBJ1-2, with D uncertain. V lost 4 bases to trimming and J lost 8 bases, with 14 bases between them. The germline V gene has CDR1 LNHDA and CDR2 SQIVND (reference sequence). The CDR3 loop spans 13 amino acids.

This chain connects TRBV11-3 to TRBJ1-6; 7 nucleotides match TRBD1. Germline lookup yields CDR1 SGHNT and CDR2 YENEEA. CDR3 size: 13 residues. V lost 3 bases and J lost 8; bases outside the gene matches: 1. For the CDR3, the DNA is TGTGCCAGCAGCTTGGGACAGTATTCACCCCTCCACTTT. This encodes CASSLGQYSPLHF.

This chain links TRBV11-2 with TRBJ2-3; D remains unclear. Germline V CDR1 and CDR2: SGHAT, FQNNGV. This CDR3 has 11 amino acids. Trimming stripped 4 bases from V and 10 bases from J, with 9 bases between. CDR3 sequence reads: CASSSGVAQYF. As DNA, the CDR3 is TGTGCCAGCAGCTCAGGTGTCGCGCAGTATTTT.

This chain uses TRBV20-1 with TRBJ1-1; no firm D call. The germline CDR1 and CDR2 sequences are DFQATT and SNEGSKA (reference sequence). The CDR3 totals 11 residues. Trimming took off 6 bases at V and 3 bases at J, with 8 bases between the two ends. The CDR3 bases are TGCAGTGCCCTGAGGGACACTGAAGCTTTCTTT. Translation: CSALRDTEAFF.

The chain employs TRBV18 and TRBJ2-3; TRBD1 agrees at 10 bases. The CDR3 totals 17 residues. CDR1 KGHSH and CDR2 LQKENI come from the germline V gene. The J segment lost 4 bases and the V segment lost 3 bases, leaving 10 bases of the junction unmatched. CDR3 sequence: CASSPREVGQGPDTQYF. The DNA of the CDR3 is TGTGCCAGCTCACCGAGGGAAGTGGGACAGGGGCCAGATACGCAGTATTTT. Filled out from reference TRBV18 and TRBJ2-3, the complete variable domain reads NAGVMQNPRHLVRRRGQEARLRCSPMKGHSHVYWYRQLPEEGLKFMVYLQKENIIDESGMPKERFSAEFPKEGPSILRIQQVVRGDSAAYFCASSPREVGQGPDTQYFGPGTRLTVL.

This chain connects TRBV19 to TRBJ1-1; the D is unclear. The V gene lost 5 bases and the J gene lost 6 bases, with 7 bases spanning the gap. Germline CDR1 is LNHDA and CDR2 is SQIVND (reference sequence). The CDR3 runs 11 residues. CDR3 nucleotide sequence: TGTGCCAGTAGTCTCGGGTCTGAAGCTTTCTTT. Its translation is CASSLGSEAFF.

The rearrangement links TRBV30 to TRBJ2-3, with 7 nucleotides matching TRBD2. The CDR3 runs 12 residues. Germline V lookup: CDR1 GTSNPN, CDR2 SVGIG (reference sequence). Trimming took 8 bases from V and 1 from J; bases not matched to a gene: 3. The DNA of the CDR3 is TGTGCCGGCGGGGGTGGCACAGATACGCAGTATTTT. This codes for CAGGGGTDTQYF. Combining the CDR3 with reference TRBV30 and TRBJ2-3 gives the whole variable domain SQTIHQWPATLVQPVGSPLSLECTVEGTSNPNLYWYRQAAGRGLQLLFYSVGIGQISSEVPQNLSASRPQDRQFILSSKKLLLSDSGFYLCAGGGGTDTQYFGPGTRLTVL.

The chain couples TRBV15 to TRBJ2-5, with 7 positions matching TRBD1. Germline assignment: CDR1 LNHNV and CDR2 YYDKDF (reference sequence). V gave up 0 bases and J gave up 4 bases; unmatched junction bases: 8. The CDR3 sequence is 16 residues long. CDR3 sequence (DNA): TGTGCCACCAGCAGAGATCTGACAGGGATGCGAGAGACCCAGTACTTC. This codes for CATSRDLTGMRETQYF.

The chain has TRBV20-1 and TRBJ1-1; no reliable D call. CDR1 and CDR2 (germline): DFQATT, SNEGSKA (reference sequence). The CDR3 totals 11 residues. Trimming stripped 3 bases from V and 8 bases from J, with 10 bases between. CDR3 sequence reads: CSARGEGEAFF. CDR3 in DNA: TGCAGTGCTAGGGGAGAGGGAGAAGCTTTCTTT.

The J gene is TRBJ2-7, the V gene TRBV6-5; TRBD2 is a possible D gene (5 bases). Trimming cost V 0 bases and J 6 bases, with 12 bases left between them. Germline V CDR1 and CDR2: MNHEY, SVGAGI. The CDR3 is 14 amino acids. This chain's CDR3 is CASSYSIAGGEQYF. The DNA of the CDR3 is TGTGCCAGCAGTTACTCGATTGCGGGTGGCGAGCAGTACTTC.

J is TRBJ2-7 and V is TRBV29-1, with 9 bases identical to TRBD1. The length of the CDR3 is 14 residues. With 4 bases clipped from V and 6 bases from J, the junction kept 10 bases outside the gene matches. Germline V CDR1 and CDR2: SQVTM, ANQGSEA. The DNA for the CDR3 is TGCAGCGTTGCAGAGTGGACAGGGGTTGGCGAGCAGTACTTC. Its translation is CSVAEWTGVGEQYF.

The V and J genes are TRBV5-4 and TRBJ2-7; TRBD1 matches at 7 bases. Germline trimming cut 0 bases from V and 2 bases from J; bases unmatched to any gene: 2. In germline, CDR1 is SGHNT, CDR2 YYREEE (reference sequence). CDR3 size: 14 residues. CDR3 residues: CASSLGDRTYEQYF. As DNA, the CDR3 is TGTGCCAGCAGCTTGGGGGACAGAACCTACGAGCAGTACTTC.

The CDR3 DNA sequence: TGTGCCAGCGTCTCGGGGGGCTGGGACAATGAGCAGTTCTTC. It encodes CASVSGGWDNEQFF. The chain is built from TRBV6-1 and TRBJ2-1; a possible D gene is TRBD2 (7 bases). The CDR3 totals 14 residues. The V gene's germline CDR1 is MNHNS and CDR2 SASEGT. V lost 8 bases to trimming and J lost 5 bases, with 16 bases between them.

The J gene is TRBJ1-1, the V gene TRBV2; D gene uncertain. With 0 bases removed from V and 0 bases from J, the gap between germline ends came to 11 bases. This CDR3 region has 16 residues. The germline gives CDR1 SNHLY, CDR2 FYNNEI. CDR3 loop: CASSEAGVSMNTEAFF. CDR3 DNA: TGTGCCAGCAGTGAAGCGGGCGTCAGTATGAACACTGAAGCTTTCTTT. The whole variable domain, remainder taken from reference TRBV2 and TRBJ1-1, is EPEVTQTPSHQVTQMGQEVILRCVPISNHLYFYWYRQILGQKVEFLVSFYNNEISEKSEIFDDQFSVERPDGSNFTLKIRSTKLEDSAMYFCASSEAGVSMNTEAFFGQGTRLTVV.

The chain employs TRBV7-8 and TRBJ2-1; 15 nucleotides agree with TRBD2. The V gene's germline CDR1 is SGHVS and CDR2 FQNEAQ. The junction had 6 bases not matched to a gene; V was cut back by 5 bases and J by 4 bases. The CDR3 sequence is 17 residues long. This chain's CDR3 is CASSPGLAGGVYNEQFF. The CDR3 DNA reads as TGTGCCAGCAGCCCGGGACTAGCGGGGGGCGTATACAATGAGCAGTTCTTC.

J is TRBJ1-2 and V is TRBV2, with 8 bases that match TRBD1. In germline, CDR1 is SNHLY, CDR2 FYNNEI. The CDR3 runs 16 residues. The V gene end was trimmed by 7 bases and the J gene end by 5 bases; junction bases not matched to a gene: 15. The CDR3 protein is CASTQSGTGWIYGYTF. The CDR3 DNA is TGTGCCAGCACCCAATCCGGGACAGGTTGGATATATGGCTACACCTTC.